This is a list of T cell receptor beta chains from one sample in a study of blood T cell repertoires in COVID-19. Profiling relied on immunoSEQ multiplex PCR, and the TCRdb table lists in-frame clones only, not all of them. This repertoire shows some 17,000 clones, about 90% found once; its top ten account for around 17%. Sample: peripheral blood. These receptors all come from a man in his fifties with active COVID-19. The CDR3 runs from the conserved cysteine through the conserved F or W. Size is omitted from some rows. Given values are once, few, many or a class for expanded clones.

clone_size v_call cdr3_aa
once TRBV29-1 CSVVIGTGIYEQYF
. TRBV19 CASSMDRGVEQYF
. TRBV12-3/TRBV12-4 CASSLTGYEQYF
. TRBV5-1 CASSPGQRATNEKLFF
. TRBV7-9 CASSTRDSHNEQFF
. TRBV28 CASSSGTGGDYGYTF
. TRBV10-3 CAISDFGAGLAGELFF
. TRBV6-4 CASSASGSPDTQYF
. TRBV10-3 CAITPGQGAGGYTF
once TRBV5-1 CASSLGGLYEQYF
. TRBV20-1 CSASSRLAGYNEQFF
. TRBV24-1 CATSEPQAGVNNEQFF
. TRBV11-2 CASSLGQGGYEQYF
few TRBV5-1 CASSWGQGQPQHF
. TRBV7-9 CASSLDQGLSAFF
. TRBV18 CASSPIGAGETYNEQFF
few TRBV9 CASSVGALEGEQYF
. TRBV10-1 CASTEREGGLYAFF
. TRBV28 CASSLISGPGHIF
once TRBV6-4 CASSDAGGSAFF
. TRBV29-1 CSVGTGGLQETQYF
. TRBV5-7 CASSLAKSSPDTQYF
. TRBV2 CASRKQSSYNEQFF